This is a list of T cell receptor beta chains from one sample in a study of T-cell reconstitution after alpha-beta-depleted transplantation in children. TCRdb independently ran MiXCR on the PCR reads; one entry per CDR3 protein. The sample has about 510,000 distinct CDR3 sequences, approximately 10% seen once; the top ten hold around 13%. The sequencing used PBMCs, mostly from graft donor cells, collected 180 days after TCRalphabeta/CD19-depleted stem cell transplant. These receptors originate from a female patient between 2 and 10 years old who had a stem cell transplant for aplastic anemia, so the T cells may come from the graft donor. Each CDR3 is given without its conserved first and last residue. Each record gives: clone size, V gene, CDR3 protein. Size tells how often a clone was seen (once, few, many) or the class of an expanded clone, and some rows leave it out.

many	TRBV13	ASSLGGRVSYTEAF
NA	TRBV21-1	ASSQQITNTEAF
many	TRBV10-2	ASNGQGLYEQY
few	TRBV20-1	SAWTPWGRPSGGYT
NA	TRBV7-2	ASSPYDRGANVLT
many	TRBV27	ASSRTPITEAF
NA	TRBV12-3/TRBV12-4	ASSPGRALNNEQF
few	TRBV5-1	ASSAPPGGTQETQY
NA	TRBV27	ASSSLPWGAEQPQH
NA	TRBV19	ASSRGQGVFNYGYT
many	TRBV20-1	SAMGVEGYGAF
NA	TRBV4-2	ASSQEVGGGREWRNEQF
few	TRBV29-1	SVVGFLPYEQY
few	TRBV24-1	ATSGRGANYGYT
many	TRBV12-3/TRBV12-4	ASSFKVDTEAF
many	TRBV28	ASSLFGTHGSEQY
NA	TRBV12-3/TRBV12-4	ASRPAGNTEAF
many	TRBV10-3	AISDERKETQY
few	TRBV10-3	AISELGGRETQY
few	TRBV20-1	SASTGGESNQPQH
few	TRBV5-5	ASSLSWRNEQF
few	TRBV4-3	ASSQDLTGGANTEAF
many	TRBV7-8	ASSRRFQETQY
few	TRBV6-1	ASSVDGEAEAF
many	TRBV7-8	ASSLRVRETQY
NA	TRBV29-1	SSRGGHDGYT
many	TRBV10-3	AISDQREGPNEQF
few	TRBV28	ASSVDRAVKANTGELF
NA	TRBV2	ASSEPPGIQY